This T cell receptor beta chain was profiled in a study of CD8 T cells in ankylosing spondylitis. Study findings and constraints: Disease-linked clones bore a CD8+ phenotype and were relatively rare in peripheral blood. Clones linked to disease were reported to show significant enrichment in matched ankylosing spondylitis synovial fluid. Within ankylosing spondylitis blood, a TCR beta motif made up of several highly homologous variants appeared to be characteristic.

Only a few counts were recorded for this clonotype. Its target is not known. Quantitative barcoded 5'-RACE was used to prepare TCR beta libraries. TCRdb ran MiXCR on the 5' RACE reads and lists one entry per CDR3 protein. The table records approximately 540,000 distinct CDR3 sequences, roughly 13% of them present only once. V gave up 5 bases and J gave up 11 bases; unmatched junction bases: 3. This CDR3 has 12 amino acids. Germline V gene sequence: CDR1 SEHNR, CDR2 FQNEAQ (reference sequence). The sequenced sample consisted of blood, either unsorted or a sorted T cell fraction (not recorded which). The rearrangement links TRBV7-9 to TRBJ2-3, with 11 nucleotides matching TRBD2. This sequence originates from a male donor with ankylosing spondylitis. In DNA form, the CDR3 reads TGTGCCAGCAGCCCGCTAGCGGGAGGGCAGTATTTT. It translates to CASSPLAGGQYF. The whole variable domain, filled in from reference TRBV7-9 and TRBJ2-3, reads DTGVSQNPRHKITKRGQNVTFRCDPISEHNRLYWYRQTLGQGPEFLTYFQNEAQLEKSRLLSDRFSAERPKGSFSTLEIQRTEQGDSAMYLCASSPLAGGQYFGPGTRLTVL.